One and the same sample provided the 13 T cell receptor beta chains below, sequenced in a study of blood T cell repertoires in COVID-19 (dated by TCRdb to about 2020). Library preparation was by the immunoSEQ multiplex PCR assay. TCRdb's version of the immuneACCESS table is confined to in-frame rearrangements and falls short of the full clone set. An unresolved V gene accounts for under half of the shortfall where checked; the remainder is of unknown origin. The sample table records around 100,000 clones; roughly 84% of these occur just once. Nearly 0.85% of the sample comes from the top ten. Sequencing was done on a sample of peripheral blood. Receptors were obtained from a woman aged 70 to 79 with acute or convalescent COVID-19.

The chain couples TRBV5-1 to TRBJ2-1; no reliable D call. V dropped 0 bases and J dropped 8 bases, with 15 bases sitting between them. CDR1 SGHRS and CDR2 YFSETQ come from the germline V gene. The CDR3 has 15 residues. CDR3: CASSLESPPVDEQFF. DNA of the CDR3: TGCGCCAGCAGCTTGGAGAGTCCCCCGGTAGATGAGCAGTTCTTC.

This rearrangement joins TRBV12-3 or TRBV12-4 to TRBJ1-6; D is unresolved. The V and J ends lost 3 bases and 9 bases respectively, with 9 bases between them. The CDR3 has 13 residues. The CDR3 region is CASSLRAASPLHF. CDR3 DNA: TGTGCCAGCAGTTTGAGGGCAGCTTCACCCCTCCACTTT.

CDR3 loop: CASSSVSYEQYF. CDR3 nucleotides: TGTGCCAGCAGTTCCGTCAGCTACGAGCAGTACTTC. The chain employs TRBV6-5 and TRBJ2-7, with D unresolved. This CDR3 has 12 residues. CDR1 is MNHEY and CDR2 is SVGAGI in the germline V gene. Trimming left V 4 bases short and J 3 bases short, with 7 bases between.

The chain combines TRBV9 with TRBJ1-5; maybe TRBD1 (6 bases). Looked up from germline, CDR1 is SGDLS and CDR2 is YYNGEE. There are 15 residues in the CDR3. The V and J ends lost 4 bases and 0 bases respectively, with 11 bases between them. The CDR3 nucleotides read TGTGCCAGCAGCCCCTACAGGGATAGCAATCAGCCCCAGCATTTT. Translating it yields CASSPYRDSNQPQHF.

This clone was recorded only once. The chain links TRBV3-1 (or the pseudogene TRBV3-2) to TRBJ1-5, with 7 nucleotides matching TRBD1. Germline-derived CDR1 and CDR2 are LGHDT and YNNKEL (reference sequence). The CDR3 loop spans 16 amino acids. V shed 4 bases and J 4 bases; nucleotides not matched to a gene: 10. In DNA, the CDR3 is TGTGCCAGCAGCCCCCACAGGGGAAACGGAAATCAGCCCCAGCATTTT. Its translation is CASSPHRGNGNQPQHF.

The CDR3 DNA reads TGTGCCAGCAGCGTAGAAGGCGGGACTGAAGCTTTCTTT. Translation gives CASSVEGGTEAFF. The J gene is TRBJ1-1, the V gene TRBV9; D uncertain. CDR3 size: 13 residues. V lost 0 bases to trimming and J lost 5 bases, with 8 bases between them. Germline loops: CDR1 SGDLS, CDR2 YYNGEE.

The chain links TRBV6-6 to TRBJ2-7, with no clear D. CDR1 is MNHNY and CDR2 is SVGAGI in the germline V gene (reference sequence). V was cut by 2 bases and J by 7 bases, with 18 bases left in between. There are 15 residues in the CDR3. CDR3 protein: CASSYPRGLSLEQYF. CDR3 nucleotide sequence: TGTGCCAGCAGTTACCCCCGCGGTCTGTCTCTTGAGCAGTACTTC.

The V and J genes are TRBV5-1 and TRBJ2-3, with TRBD2 matching over 8 bases. This CDR3 is built from 14 residues. Germline CDR1 SGHRS, CDR2 YFSETQ. Losses at the gene ends were 3 bases for V and 6 bases for J; bases not matched to a gene: 6. The CDR3 loop is CASSSSGLGDTQYF. CDR3 DNA: TGCGCCAGCAGCTCTAGCGGGTTAGGGGATACGCAGTATTTT.

The chain joins TRBV24-1 to TRBJ1-5, with 7 bases fitting TRBD1. Germline CDR1 is KGHDR and CDR2 is SFDVKD. The CDR3 is made up of 15 amino acids. Trimming at V came to 2 bases and at J to 2 bases, leaving 2 bases not matched to a gene. This CDR3 reads CATSDSTGGNQPQHF. The CDR3 bases are TGTGCCACCAGTGATTCAACAGGGGGCAATCAGCCCCAGCATTTT.

This clone was observed once. The chain is built from TRBV12-2 and TRBJ1-1; the D call of TRBD1 is as the table states it, not checked on the DNA. TRBV12-2 is a pseudogene segment. The CDR3 is made up of 14 amino acids. CDR3 region: CASRLGEGTGYAFF. In DNA form, the CDR3 reads TGTGCAAGTCGCTTAGGAGAGGGGACAGGGTATGCTTTCTTT.

The J gene is TRBJ1-4, the V gene TRBV28, with 8 bases identical to TRBD1. Per the germline V gene, CDR1 is MDHEN and CDR2 is SYDVKM. The junction had 14 bases not matched to a gene; V was cut back by 6 bases and J by 8 bases. The CDR3 is 16 residues long. This chain's CDR3 is CASSPTGVGRGEKLFF. CDR3 sequence (DNA): TGTGCCAGCAGCCCGACAGGGGTGGGTCGTGGAGAAAAACTGTTTTTT.

This clone was picked up a small number of times. This chain uses TRBV5-5 with TRBJ2-1; D may be TRBD2 (6 bases). Deletions cut 4 bases from V and 7 bases from J, with 18 bases between. This CDR3 is built from 15 residues. Germline CDR1 SGHKS, CDR2 YYEKEE (reference sequence). Here the CDR3 reads CASSPSVWGVNEQFF. The CDR3 DNA sequence: TGTGCCAGCAGCCCCTCCGTGTGGGGGGTGAATGAGCAGTTCTTC.

The chain couples TRBV4-1 to TRBJ2-5; D unclear. The CDR3 has 13 residues. Germline V gene data show CDR1 as MGHRA and CDR2 as YSYEKL. Trimming pared 1 base from V and 5 bases from J, leaving 8 bases between. The CDR3 reads CASSQGLRETQYF. The DNA of the CDR3 is TGCGCCAGCAGCCAAGGTTTGAGGGAGACCCAGTACTTC.